What follows are 10 T cell receptor beta chains derived from one specimen sequenced in a study of shared clonotypes between healthy human individuals. The method was immunoSEQ multiplex PCR; TCRdb's version includes in-frame clones alone and lacks a portion of them. The top ten clones hold about 12% of a sample with roughly 500,000 clones, about 84% of them seen once. Input material: PBMCs. The receptors were sampled from a woman aged 40 to 50 in good health. Some clones in this sample may be carry-over from other donors' samples.

To note about this clone: Since a much larger clone is just one base distant, this may be a read error. The V and J genes are TRBV10-2 and TRBJ2-1; 7 bases are shared with TRBD1. Germline V gene data show CDR1 as WSHSY and CDR2 as SAAADI. The length of the CDR3 is 14 residues. V gave up 8 bases and J gave up 1 base; unmatched junction bases: 5. The CDR3 DNA sequence: TGCGCCAGCGAAAGGGACAGATCCTACAATGAGCAGTTCTTC. Translation: CASERDRSYNEQFF.

The J gene is TRBJ1-4, the V gene TRBV5-6, with no clear D. The CDR3 totals 15 residues. V dropped 0 bases and J dropped 0 bases, with 6 bases sitting between them. Germline V lookup: CDR1 SGHDT, CDR2 YYEEEE. In DNA, the CDR3 is TGTGCCAGCAGCTTGGACACGGCAACTAATGAAAAACTGTTTTTT. Its protein is CASSLDTATNEKLFF. Looking up the rest from reference TRBV5-6 and TRBJ1-4 gives the full variable domain: DAGVTQSPTHLIKTRGQQVTLRCSPKSGHDTVSWYQQALGQGPQFIFQYYEEEERQRGNFPDRFSGHQFPNYSSELNVNALLLGDSALYLCASSLDTATNEKLFFGSGTQLSVL.

The genes are TRBV5-1 and TRBJ2-3; D is possibly TRBD1 (6 bases). The CDR3 has 16 amino acids. V lost 3 bases and J 3 bases, leaving 17 bases between the germline ends. Per germline, CDR1 SGHRS and CDR2 YFSETQ. CDR3 sequence reads: CASSSRARQGTDTQYF. CDR3 bases: TGCGCCAGCAGCTCGAGAGCCAGGCAGGGGACAGATACGCAGTATTTT.

This clone was seen more than once but under ten times. The chain links TRBV5-4 to TRBJ2-2, with 7 bases identical to TRBD2. This CDR3 comprises 15 residues. V lost 4 bases and J lost 4; bases outside the gene matches: 7. Germline CDR1 is SGHNT and CDR2 is YYREEE (reference sequence). The CDR3 spells CASSREVAATGELFF. In nucleotides, the CDR3 is TGTGCCAGCAGCCGGGAGGTAGCGGCCACCGGGGAGCTGTTTTTT. The full variable domain, completed using reference TRBV5-4 and TRBJ2-2, is ETGVTQSPTHLIKTRGQQVTLRCSSQSGHNTVSWYQQALGQGPQFIFQYYREEENGRGNFPPRFSGLQFPNYSSELNVNALELDDSALYLCASSREVAATGELFFGEGSRLTVL.

V usage is TRBV10-3 and J usage is TRBJ1-1; D uncertain. V gave up 6 bases and J gave up 1 base, with 12 bases separating them. This CDR3 has 14 amino acids. Germline values: CDR1 ENHRY, CDR2 SYGVKD. This chain's CDR3 is CAISETAGNTEAFF. The CDR3 DNA follows: TGTGCCATCAGCGAAACCGCAGGGAACACTGAAGCTTTCTTT.

This clone came up once. This sequence joins TRBV10-3 and TRBJ1-2; D possibly corresponds to TRBD1 (6 bases). The germline V gene encodes CDR1 ENHRY and CDR2 SYGVKD. This CDR3 has 13 residues. V was pared by 5 bases and J by 6 bases, with 13 bases between. DNA for the CDR3: TGTGCCATCAGTTTGGACAGAAACCATGGCTACACCTTC. It translates to CAISLDRNHGYTF.

In this sample, this clone turned up many times. V gene TRBV13 combines with J gene TRBJ2-7; 10 bases are shared with TRBD1. This CDR3 is built from 14 residues. Germline CDR1 reads PRHDT; CDR2 reads FYEKMQ (reference sequence). Trimming cost V 4 bases and J 7 bases; bases outside gene matches: 7. CDR3 region: CASSSRQGADEQYF. DNA of the CDR3: TGTGCCAGCAGCTCCCGACAGGGGGCGGATGAGCAGTACTTC.

The chain is built from TRBV14 and TRBJ2-4, with TRBD1 identical over 7 bases. The CDR3 sequence is 14 residues long. With 3 bases clipped from V and 6 bases from J, the junction kept 5 bases outside the gene matches. Germline-derived CDR1 and CDR2 are SGHDN and FVKESK. The CDR3 region is CASSHHWDRNIQYF. CDR3 DNA sequence: TGTGCCAGCAGCCATCACTGGGACAGAAACATTCAGTACTTC.

This clone was observed at least ten times. The chain has TRBV29-1 and TRBJ2-5, with D perhaps matching TRBD2 (6 bases). CDR1 SQVTM and CDR2 ANQGSEA come from the germline V gene. The CDR3 has 11 residues. Trimming stripped 7 bases from V and 5 bases from J, with 11 bases between. CDR3 in amino acids: CSASRGETQYF. For the CDR3, the DNA is TGCAGCGCCTCCCGGGGGGAGACCCAGTACTTC.

This clone has just one count. J is TRBJ1-1 and V is TRBV18; 8 bases map to TRBD1. Trimming cost V 3 bases and J 4 bases; bases outside gene matches: 1. CDR1 KGHSH and CDR2 LQKENI come from the germline V gene. The CDR3 covers 13 residues. CDR3 residues: CASSPRGPTEAFF. The CDR3 region has the DNA TGTGCCAGCTCACCCAGGGGGCCCACTGAAGCTTTCTTT.